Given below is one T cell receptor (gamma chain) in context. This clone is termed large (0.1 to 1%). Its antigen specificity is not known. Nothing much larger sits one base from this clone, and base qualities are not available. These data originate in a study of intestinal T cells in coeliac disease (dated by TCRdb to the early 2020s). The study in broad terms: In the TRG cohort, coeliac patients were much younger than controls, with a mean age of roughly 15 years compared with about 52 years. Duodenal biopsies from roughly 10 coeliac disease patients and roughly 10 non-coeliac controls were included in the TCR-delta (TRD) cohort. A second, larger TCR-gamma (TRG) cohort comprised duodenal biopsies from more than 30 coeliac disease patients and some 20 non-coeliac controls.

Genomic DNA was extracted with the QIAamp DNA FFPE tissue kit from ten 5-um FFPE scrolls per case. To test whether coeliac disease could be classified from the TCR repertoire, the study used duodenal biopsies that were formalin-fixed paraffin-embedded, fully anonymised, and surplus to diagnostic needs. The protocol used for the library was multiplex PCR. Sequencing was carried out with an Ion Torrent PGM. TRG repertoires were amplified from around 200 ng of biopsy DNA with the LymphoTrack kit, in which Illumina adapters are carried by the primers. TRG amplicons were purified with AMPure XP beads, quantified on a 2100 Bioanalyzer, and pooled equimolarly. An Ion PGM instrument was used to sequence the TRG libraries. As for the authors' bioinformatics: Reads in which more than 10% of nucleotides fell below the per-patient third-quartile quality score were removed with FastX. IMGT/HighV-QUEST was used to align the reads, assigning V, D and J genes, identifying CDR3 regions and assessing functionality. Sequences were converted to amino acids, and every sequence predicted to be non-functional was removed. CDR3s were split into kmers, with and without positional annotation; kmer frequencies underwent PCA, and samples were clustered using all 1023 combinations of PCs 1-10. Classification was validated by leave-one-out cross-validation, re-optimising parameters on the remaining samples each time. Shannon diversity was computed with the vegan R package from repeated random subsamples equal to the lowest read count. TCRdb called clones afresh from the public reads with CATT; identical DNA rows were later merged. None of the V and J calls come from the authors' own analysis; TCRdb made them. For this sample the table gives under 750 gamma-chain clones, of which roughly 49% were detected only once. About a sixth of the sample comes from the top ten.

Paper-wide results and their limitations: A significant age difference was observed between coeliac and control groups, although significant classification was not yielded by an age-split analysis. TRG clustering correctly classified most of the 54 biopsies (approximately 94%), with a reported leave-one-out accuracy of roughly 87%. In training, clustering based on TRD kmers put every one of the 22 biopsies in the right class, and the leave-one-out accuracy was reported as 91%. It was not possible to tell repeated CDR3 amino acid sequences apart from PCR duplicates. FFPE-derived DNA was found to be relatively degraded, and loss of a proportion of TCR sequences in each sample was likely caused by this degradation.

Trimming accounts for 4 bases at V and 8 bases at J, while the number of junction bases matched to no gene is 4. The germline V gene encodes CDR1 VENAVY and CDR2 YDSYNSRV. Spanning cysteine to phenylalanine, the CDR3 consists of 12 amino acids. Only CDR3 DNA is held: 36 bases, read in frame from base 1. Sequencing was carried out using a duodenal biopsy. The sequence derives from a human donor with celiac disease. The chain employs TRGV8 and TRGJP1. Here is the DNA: TGTGCCACCTGGGACTCCGGTTGGTTCAAGATATTT. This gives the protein CATWDSGWFKIF.